The 10 T cell receptor beta chains in this list originate from one sample, sequenced in a study of blood T cell repertoires in COVID-19. Only in-frame clones appear in the TCRdb table, and some are missing; sequencing was by immunoSEQ multiplex PCR. This table has under 200,000 clones, about 86% appearing once. Material for sequencing was peripheral blood. The receptor source for this set is a man younger than 30 with active or convalescent COVID-19.

As to this clone: Other DNA sequences in this sample translate to the same CDR3. V and J are TRBV27 and TRBJ2-7; 10 nucleotides align to TRBD1. The CDR3 extends over 13 amino acids. The V gene end was trimmed by 5 bases and the J gene end by 3 bases; junction bases not matched to a gene: 1. In germline, CDR1 is MNHEY, CDR2 SMNVEV (reference sequence). CDR3 in amino acids: CASSRTGGYEQYF. CDR3 nucleotide sequence: TGTGCCAGCAGTCGGACAGGGGGCTACGAGCAGTACTTC.

The chain has TRBV27 and TRBJ1-1; D may be TRBD1 (5 bases). Trimming took 5 bases from V and 1 from J, leaving 14 bases between them. The CDR3 sequence is 15 residues long. The germline gives CDR1 MNHEY, CDR2 SMNVEV (reference sequence). CDR3 DNA: TGTGCCAGCAGTCAAGACAGCCACTGGAACACTGAAGCTTTCTTT. This translates into CASSQDSHWNTEAFF.

This clone has only one observation. The genes are TRBV4-2 and TRBJ2-7, with 12 bases lining up with TRBD2. Trimming cost V 0 bases and J 3 bases; bases outside gene matches: 9. The germline V gene encodes CDR1 LGHNA and CDR2 YNFKEQ. The CDR3 length is 18 residues. CDR3 residues: CASSQDLGRLAGDYEQYF. The CDR3 nucleotides are TGTGCCAGCAGCCAAGATTTGGGTCGACTAGCGGGAGACTACGAGCAGTACTTC.

The chain joins TRBV29-1 to TRBJ2-1; 9 bases align to TRBD2. Germline V gives CDR1 SQVTM, CDR2 ANQGSEA. This CDR3 spans 14 amino acids. V trimming: 7 bases; J trimming: 8 bases; junction bases outside the gene matches: 12. CDR3 in amino acids: CSASVGLAYDEQFF. The CDR3 DNA follows: TGCAGCGCCTCCGTTGGACTAGCGTACGATGAGCAGTTCTTC.

The chain links TRBV4-1 to TRBJ2-7; TRBD1 agrees at 10 bases. Germline V lookup: CDR1 MGHRA, CDR2 YSYEKL. Trimming cost V 1 base and J 4 bases; bases outside gene matches: 16. CDR3 length equals 19 residues. The CDR3 coding sequence is TGCGCCAGCAGCCAAGTTTTTATCGCCGGGACAGGGGCCGGGTACGAGCAGTACGTC. This translates into CASSQVFIAGTGAGYEQYV.

J is TRBJ1-1 and V is TRBV7-9; 8 positions agree with TRBD1. The CDR3 consists of 13 residues. After removal of 5 bases from V and 7 bases from J, the junction contained 6 bases not matched to a gene. Germline values: CDR1 SEHNR, CDR2 FQNEAQ (reference sequence). The CDR3 DNA is TGTGCCAGCAGCACGACAGGGGACGTTGAAGCTTTCTTT. Its translation is CASSTTGDVEAFF. The complete variable domain, with remaining parts taken from reference TRBV7-9 and TRBJ1-1, reads DTGVSQNPRHKITKRGQNVTFRCDPISEHNRLYWYRQTLGQGPEFLTYFQNEAQLEKSRLLSDRFSAERPKGSFSTLEIQRTEQGDSAMYLCASSTTGDVEAFFGQGTRLTVV.

The chain couples TRBV5-1 to TRBJ2-7, with 8 bases lining up with TRBD1. Germline loops: CDR1 SGHRS, CDR2 YFSETQ. This CDR3 has 12 amino acids. V lost 6 bases, J lost 7 bases, and 6 bases stayed unmatched. The CDR3 coding sequence is TGCGCCAGCAACCAGGGGGCGCGTGAGCAGTACGTC. This sequence encodes CASNQGAREQYV.

The chain links TRBV11-3 to TRBJ1-2; TRBD1 is a possible D gene (5 bases). This CDR3 has 16 residues. V gave up 1 base and J gave up 4 bases, with 16 bases separating them. From germline, CDR1 is SGHNT and CDR2 YENEEA. The DNA for the CDR3 is TGTGCCAGCAGCTTAGGGGGGGTTCGGGCCTTCTATGGCTACACCTTC. Translated, it gives CASSLGGVRAFYGYTF.

V is TRBV27 and J is TRBJ1-2; 10 bases map to TRBD1. CDR1 MNHEY and CDR2 SMNVEV come from the germline V gene (reference sequence). The CDR3 loop spans 16 amino acids. Unmatched junction bases numbered 12, after V lost 4 bases and J lost 7 bases. CDR3 amino acids: CASSSPRGTGDFGYTF. The CDR3 region has the DNA TGTGCCAGCAGTTCGCCGCGGGGGACAGGGGACTTTGGCTACACCTTC.

The genes are TRBV3-1 (or the pseudogene TRBV3-2) and TRBJ2-7; D gene ambiguous. Germline CDR1 is LGHDT and CDR2 is YNNKEL (reference sequence). The CDR3 runs 14 residues. Trimming shortened V by 1 base and J by 4 bases, and 11 bases separated the two germline ends. CDR3: CASSQGVSYYEQYF. The CDR3 bases are TGTGCCAGCAGCCAAGGCGTCTCCTATTACGAGCAGTACTTC.